Sequencing of this TCR beta chain was carried out in a study of regulatory T cells in long-lasting Graves disease. Study-level background: Prior antithyroid drug treatment in newly diagnosed Graves' patients lasted under 3 months.

A remark on this clonotype: Its specificity is not known.

To make TCR beta libraries, researchers used iRepertoire HTBI primers and Arm-PCR of CDR3 regions. TCRdb used MiXCR to reprocess the multiplex PCR reads, holding one entry per CDR3 protein. The sample holds a few hundred thousand distinct CDR3 sequences, 15% to 20% seen once. The study's findings and limits: When disease was persistent, TRBV28, TRBJ1-2 and TRBJ2-5 were the favored segments.

This CDR3 contains 15 residues. J gave up 1 base and V 4 bases, and 3 bases lay outside the gene matches. Time point indicated: newly diagnosed GD, antithyroid drugs for less than 3 months. RNA from PBMCs was the source of the TCR library. These sequences were also reported in another study, on T cells in Graves' hyperthyroidism and ophthalmopathy. That source adds: The authors deemed Graves' hyperthyroidism stable absent ophthalmopathy progression within 18 months. First-round RT-PCR with HTBI primers amplified the TCR CDR3 region.

This material consisted of peripheral blood mononuclear cells (PBMCs), taken at new diagnosis, from a patient treated with antithyroid drugs. The V call is TRBV12-3 or TRBV12-4, the J call TRBJ2-3; 9 bases line up with TRBD2. This sequence originates from a middle-aged man with Graves disease. The CDR3: CASSSVAGGTDTQYF. In DNA, the CDR3 is TGTGCCAGCAGTTCTGTAGCGGGAGGCACAGATACGCAGTATTTT.